This passage covers 19 T cell receptor beta chains from one sample sequenced in a study of blood T cell repertoires in COVID-19. Clones were sequenced by immunoSEQ multiplex PCR, and TCRdb holds only the in-frame ones, with some missing. The table shows around 200,000 clones, with over 75% occurring only once. Sequenced material: peripheral blood. The receptor source for this set is a woman aged 50 to 60 with acute or convalescent COVID-19.

The chain carries TRBV7-2 and TRBJ1-6; D remains ambiguous. The CDR3 runs 13 residues. The germline CDR1 and CDR2 sequences are SGHTA and FQGNSA. The V gene lost 4 bases and the J gene lost 10 bases, with 11 bases spanning the gap. CDR3 region: CASSWAFGSPLHF. In DNA, the CDR3 is TGTGCCAGCAGCTGGGCATTTGGATCACCCCTCCACTTT.

The chain links TRBV29-1 to TRBJ1-4; 7 nucleotides line up with TRBD1. This CDR3 contains 14 residues. J was trimmed by 0 bases and V by 7 bases; bases with no gene match: 5. Per germline, CDR1 SQVTM and CDR2 ANQGSEA. The CDR3 nucleotides read TGCAGCGGGGGGACAGAAGCAACTAATGAAAAACTGTTTTTT. Residues: CSGGTEATNEKLFF. The full variable domain, in which reference TRBV29-1 and TRBJ1-4 provide the parts outside the CDR3, is SAVISQKPSRDICQRGTSLTIQCQVDSQVTMMFWYRQQPGQSLTLIATANQGSEATYESGFVIDKFPISRPNLTFSTLTVSNMSPEDSSIYLCSGGTEATNEKLFFGSGTQLSVL.

In its sample, this clone was seen a few times. V gene TRBV24-1 combines with J gene TRBJ2-3; a weak D match, TRBD2 (6 bases). This CDR3 is built from 16 residues. Germline CDR1 reads KGHDR; CDR2 reads SFDVKD. V shed 2 bases and J shed 2 bases, with 13 bases lying between them. CDR3 residues: CATSDYSAGTTDTQYF. In DNA, the CDR3 is TGTGCCACCAGTGATTACTCGGCGGGGACCACAGATACGCAGTATTTT.

The chain employs TRBV12-5 and TRBJ1-1, with D perhaps TRBD1 (6 bases). The germline V and J ends were trimmed by 6 bases and 1 base, with 9 bases remaining between them. Germline loops: CDR1 LGHNT, CDR2 FRNRAP. The CDR3 runs to 13 residues. The CDR3 nucleotides read TGTGCTAGTGGACAGGGTGCGAACACTGAAGCTTTCTTT. Protein product: CASGQGANTEAFF.

This clone was observed a few times. The chain combines TRBV4-3 with TRBJ2-1, with a possible D match to TRBD1 (6 bases). The CDR3 is 17 residues long. The V gene's germline CDR1 is LGHNA and CDR2 YSLEER. The V end lost 0 bases, the J end lost 2 bases, and 14 bases lay between the germline ends. The CDR3: CASSQEGAQSAYNEQFF. As DNA, the CDR3 is TGCGCCAGCAGCCAAGAGGGGGCCCAATCAGCCTACAATGAGCAGTTCTTC.

V is TRBV6-5 and J is TRBJ2-5; TRBD2 aligns across 7 bases. Unmatched junction bases numbered 8, after V lost 11 bases and J lost 5 bases. The CDR3 has 12 residues. From germline, CDR1 is MNHEY and CDR2 SVGAGI. CDR3 sequence reads: CAVREGDETQYF. CDR3 DNA sequence: TGTGCCGTCAGGGAGGGAGACGAGACCCAGTACTTC.

CDR3 DNA: TGCGCCAGCAGCTTGGGGCAGGGTGTCAATGAGCAGTTCTTC. The encoded protein is CASSLGQGVNEQFF. The chain is built from TRBV5-1 and TRBJ2-1; D is perhaps TRBD1 (5 bases). Germline CDR1 SGHRS, CDR2 YFSETQ. V was pared by 0 bases and J by 6 bases, with 10 bases between. The CDR3 runs 14 residues.

V and J are TRBV2 and TRBJ1-6; tentatively, D is TRBD1 (6 bases). The V end lost 8 bases, the J end lost 7 bases, and 15 bases lay between the germline ends. CDR3 length: 14 amino acids. The germline CDR1 and CDR2 sequences are SNHLY and FYNNEI. For the CDR3, the DNA is TGTGCCAGCCGGGACAACAGACTAAATTCACCCCTCCACTTT. Translation gives CASRDNRLNSPLHF.

This sequence joins TRBV7-2 and TRBJ1-1; possible D gene TRBD1, 5 bases. The CDR3 contains 14 residues. Looked up from germline, CDR1 is SGHTA and CDR2 is FQGNSA. Trimming took 2 bases from V and 4 from J, leaving 11 bases between them. CDR3 amino acids: CASSLRAGTTEAFF. CDR3 DNA sequence: TGTGCCAGCAGCTTACGGGCGGGGACCACTGAAGCTTTCTTT.

In this sample, this clone turned up once. The rearrangement uses TRBV24-1 and TRBJ2-5, with TRBD1 as a possible D gene (6 bases). Germline V CDR1 and CDR2: KGHDR, SFDVKD. The CDR3 consists of 16 residues. V lost 9 bases and J 6 bases, leaving 25 bases between the germline ends. CDR3 DNA: TGTGCCACCGCCGAAGAAGGGGACAAAGGAAAAAAGACCCAGTACTTC. It codes for CATAEEGDKGKKTQYF.

This chain uses TRBV14 with TRBJ2-7; tentatively, D is TRBD1 (5 bases). The CDR3 covers 12 residues. Germline values: CDR1 SGHDN, CDR2 FVKESK. V was trimmed by 4 bases and J by 4 bases, leaving 8 bases between them. In nucleotides, the CDR3 is TGTGCCAGCAGCCCCCAGGGTTACGAGCAGTACTTC. Protein sequence: CASSPQGYEQYF. The full variable domain, completed using reference TRBV14 and TRBJ2-7, is EAGVTQFPSHSVIEKGQTVTLRCDPISGHDNLYWYRRVMGKEIKFLLHFVKESKQDESGMPNNRFLAERTGGTYSTLKVQPAELEDSGVYFCASSPQGYEQYFGPGTRLTVT.

The J gene is TRBJ1-2, the V gene TRBV19, with 9 bases matching TRBD1. The V gene's germline CDR1 is LNHDA and CDR2 SQIVND (reference sequence). The CDR3 loop spans 17 amino acids. V lost 2 bases, J lost 0 bases, and 7 bases stayed unmatched. CDR3 coding DNA: TGTGCCAGTAGTATATTCCGGGACAGGGCCACTAACTATGGCTACACCTTC. The encoded protein is CASSIFRDRATNYGYTF.

Concerning this clone itself: A read error may produce the germline difference seen at one junction end. This rearrangement joins TRBV7-7 to TRBJ2-2, with D tentatively TRBD1 (5 bases). Germline values: CDR1 SSHAT, CDR2 FNYEAQ (reference sequence). There are 17 residues in the CDR3. The CDR3 bases are TGTGCTAGCAGCTTATCTCAGGACACACTGGTTGGCGGGGAGCTGTTTTTT. It encodes CASSLSQDTLVGGELFF. The entire variable domain, with the rest obtained from reference TRBV7-7 and TRBJ2-2, is as follows: GAGVSQSPRYKVTKRGQDVTLRCDPISSHATLYWYQQALGQGPEFLTYFNYEAQPDKSGLPSDRFSAERPEGSISTLTIQRTEQRDSAMYRCASSLSQDTLVGGELFFGEGSRLTVL.

This clone was seen just once. The chain's CDR3 is CASSLNPGQGKDEQFF. The CDR3 DNA reads TGCGCCAGCAGTTTAAACCCGGGACAGGGTAAGGATGAGCAGTTCTTC. This sequence joins TRBV10-1 and TRBJ2-1; 9 nucleotides align to TRBD1. CDR1 WNHNN and CDR2 SYGVQD come from the germline V gene (reference sequence). The CDR3 has 16 residues. V lost 5 bases and J lost 8; bases outside the gene matches: 13.

The DNA for the CDR3 is TGTGCCAGCAGCTTCTCAGGGGGGAACACCGGGGAGCTGTTTTTT. This gives the protein CASSFSGGNTGELFF. This chain links TRBV5-4 with TRBJ2-2; TRBD1 aligns across 7 bases. The length of the CDR3 is 15 residues. The V gene's germline CDR1 is SGHNT and CDR2 YYREEE (reference sequence). V shed 2 bases and J 1 base; nucleotides not matched to a gene: 2.

J is TRBJ2-7 and V is TRBV5-1; the match to TRBD1 covers 8 bases. CDR3 length: 17 amino acids. V shed 0 bases and J 2 bases; nucleotides not matched to a gene: 10. Germline-derived CDR1 and CDR2 are SGHRS and YFSETQ. This chain's CDR3 is CASSLGQGAGSTYEQYF. DNA for the CDR3: TGCGCCAGCAGCTTGGGCCAGGGGGCGGGATCTACCTACGAGCAGTACTTC.

The chain combines TRBV28 with TRBJ1-5; possibly TRBD1 for D (6 bases). Germline V lookup: CDR1 MDHEN, CDR2 SYDVKM. Trimming took 3 bases from V and 7 from J, leaving 19 bases between them. CDR3 length: 16 residues. CDR3 amino acids: CASSFRGSFRNQPQHF. In DNA form, the CDR3 reads TGTGCCAGCAGTTTCAGGGGCTCTTTCCGGAACCAGCCCCAGCATTTT.

The chain joins TRBV7-6 to TRBJ1-4; tentatively, D is TRBD1 (5 bases). CDR3 length equals 15 residues. Germline V lookup: CDR1 SGHVS, CDR2 FNYEAQ. The V and J ends lost 5 bases and 2 bases respectively, with 12 bases between them. The CDR3 coding sequence is TGTGCCAGCAGCATGACAGCGATTACTAATGAAAAACTGTTTTTT. Translating gives CASSMTAITNEKLFF.

The chain combines TRBV9 with TRBJ1-2; maybe TRBD1 (6 bases). V dropped 3 bases and J dropped 8 bases, with 20 bases sitting between them. The CDR3 totals 15 residues. Germline assignment: CDR1 SGDLS and CDR2 YYNGEE. CDR3 sequence: CASSAHEQGFGGYTF. The CDR3 DNA reads as TGTGCCAGCAGCGCCCATGAACAGGGTTTTGGGGGCTACACCTTC.